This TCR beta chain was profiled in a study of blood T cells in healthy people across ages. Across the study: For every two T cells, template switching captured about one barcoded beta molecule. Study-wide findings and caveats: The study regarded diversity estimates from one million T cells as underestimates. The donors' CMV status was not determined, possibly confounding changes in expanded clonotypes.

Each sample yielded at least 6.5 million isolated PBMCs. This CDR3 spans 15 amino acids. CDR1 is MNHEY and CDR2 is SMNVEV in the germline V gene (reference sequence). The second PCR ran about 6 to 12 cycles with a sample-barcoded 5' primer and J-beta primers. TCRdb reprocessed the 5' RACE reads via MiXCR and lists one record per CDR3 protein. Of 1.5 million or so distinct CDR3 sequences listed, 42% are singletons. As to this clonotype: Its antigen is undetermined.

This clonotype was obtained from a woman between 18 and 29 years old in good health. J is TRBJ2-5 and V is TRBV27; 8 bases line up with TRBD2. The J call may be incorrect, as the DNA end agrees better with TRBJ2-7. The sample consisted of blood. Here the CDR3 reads CASRPGVAGLGEQYF. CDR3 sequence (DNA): TGTGCCAGCAGGCCAGGGGTAGCGGGGCTCGGCGAGCAGTACTTC.